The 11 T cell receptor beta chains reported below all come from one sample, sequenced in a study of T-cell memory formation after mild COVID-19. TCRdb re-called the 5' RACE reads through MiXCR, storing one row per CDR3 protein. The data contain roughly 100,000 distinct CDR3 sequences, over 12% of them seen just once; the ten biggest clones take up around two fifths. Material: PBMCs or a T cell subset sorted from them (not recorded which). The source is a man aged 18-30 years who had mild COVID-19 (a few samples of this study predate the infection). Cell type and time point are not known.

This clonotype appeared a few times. CDR3 sequence: CASSQKLWQRNTGLINEQFF. The CDR3 DNA is TGCGCCAGCAGCCAAAAATTGTGGCAGCGGAATACGGGGCTGATCAATGAGCAGTTCTTC. The rearrangement joins TRBV4-3 to TRBJ2-1; D is tentatively TRBD1 or TRBD2 (5 bases each). The germline CDR1 and CDR2 sequences are LGHNA and YSLEER. The CDR3 consists of 20 residues. The V end lost 2 bases, the J end lost 6 bases, and 29 bases lay between the germline ends.

The CDR3: CASSDTGEATVTEAFF. The CDR3 region has the DNA TGTGCCAGCAGTGATACCGGGGAGGCCACGGTGACTGAAGCTTTCTTT. The V and J genes are TRBV6-1 and TRBJ1-1, with D uncertain. The V end was cut by 3 bases, the J end by 5 bases, with 19 bases between. From germline, CDR1 is MNHNS and CDR2 SASEGT. The CDR3 sequence is 16 residues long.

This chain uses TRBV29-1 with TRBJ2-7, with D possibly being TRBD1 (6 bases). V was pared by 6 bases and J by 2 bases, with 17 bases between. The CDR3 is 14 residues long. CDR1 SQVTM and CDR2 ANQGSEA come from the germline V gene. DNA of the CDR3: TGCAGCGTCCGAGGTCAGGGGTCACCCTACGAGCAGTACTTC. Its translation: CSVRGQGSPYEQYF.

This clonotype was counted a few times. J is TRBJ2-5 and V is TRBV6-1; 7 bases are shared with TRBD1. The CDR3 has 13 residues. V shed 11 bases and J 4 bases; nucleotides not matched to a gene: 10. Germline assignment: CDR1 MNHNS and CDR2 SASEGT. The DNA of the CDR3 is TGTGCCGAGGAGACAGGGTATCGAGAGACCCAGTACTTC. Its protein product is CAEETGYRETQYF.

The CDR3 DNA reads as TGTGCCAGCTCCCTCCCTCTGGGGGATGAGCAGTTCTTC. It encodes CASSLPLGDEQFF. The V and J genes are TRBV7-3 and TRBJ2-1; either TRBD1 or TRBD2 may fit D (5 bases each). V lost 8 bases, J lost 8 bases, and 16 bases lay in between. The germline gives CDR1 SGHTA, CDR2 FQGTGA. The CDR3 runs 13 residues.

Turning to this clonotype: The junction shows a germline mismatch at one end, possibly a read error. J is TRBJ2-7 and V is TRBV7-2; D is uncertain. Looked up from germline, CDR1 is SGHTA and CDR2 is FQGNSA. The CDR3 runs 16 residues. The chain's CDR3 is CASSSTAARNPYAQYF. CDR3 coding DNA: TGTGCCAGCAGCTCGACGGCCGCGCGTAACCCCTACGCGCAGTACTTC.

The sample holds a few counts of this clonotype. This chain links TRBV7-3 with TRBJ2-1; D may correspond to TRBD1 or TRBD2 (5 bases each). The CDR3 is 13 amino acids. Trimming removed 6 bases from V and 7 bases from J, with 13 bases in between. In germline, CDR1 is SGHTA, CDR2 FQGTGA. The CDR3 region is CASRGAGSNEQFF. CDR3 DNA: TGTGCCAGCAGGGGAGCAGGGAGTAATGAGCAGTTCTTC.

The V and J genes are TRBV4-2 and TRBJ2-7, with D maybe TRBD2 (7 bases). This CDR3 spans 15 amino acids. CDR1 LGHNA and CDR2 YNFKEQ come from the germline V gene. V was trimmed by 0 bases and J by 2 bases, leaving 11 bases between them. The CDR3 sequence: CASSQEGGGPYEQYF. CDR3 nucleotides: TGTGCCAGCAGCCAAGAAGGGGGGGGTCCCTACGAGCAGTACTTC.

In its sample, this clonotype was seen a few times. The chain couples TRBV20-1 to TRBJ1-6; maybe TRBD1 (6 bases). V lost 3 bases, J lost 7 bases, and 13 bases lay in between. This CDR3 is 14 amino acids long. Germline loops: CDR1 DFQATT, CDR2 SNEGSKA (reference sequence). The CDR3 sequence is CSASEQGINSPLHF. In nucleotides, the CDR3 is TGCAGTGCTAGTGAACAGGGTATAAATTCACCCCTCCACTTT.

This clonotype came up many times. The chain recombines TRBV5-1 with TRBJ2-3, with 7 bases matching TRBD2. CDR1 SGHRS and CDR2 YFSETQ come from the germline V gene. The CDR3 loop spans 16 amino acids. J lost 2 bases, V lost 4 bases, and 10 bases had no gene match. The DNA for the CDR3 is TGCGCCAGCAGCCGCAGCAACGGGGGGAACACAGATACGCAGTATTTT. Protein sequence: CASSRSNGGNTDTQYF.

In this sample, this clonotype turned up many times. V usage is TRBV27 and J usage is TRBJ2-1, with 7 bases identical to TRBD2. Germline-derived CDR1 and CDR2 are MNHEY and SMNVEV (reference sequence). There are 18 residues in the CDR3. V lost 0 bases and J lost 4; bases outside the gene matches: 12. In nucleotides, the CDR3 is TGTGCCAGCAGTTTATCGGTGCCTAGCGGATATCTATACAATGAGCAGTTCTTC. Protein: CASSLSVPSGYLYNEQFF.